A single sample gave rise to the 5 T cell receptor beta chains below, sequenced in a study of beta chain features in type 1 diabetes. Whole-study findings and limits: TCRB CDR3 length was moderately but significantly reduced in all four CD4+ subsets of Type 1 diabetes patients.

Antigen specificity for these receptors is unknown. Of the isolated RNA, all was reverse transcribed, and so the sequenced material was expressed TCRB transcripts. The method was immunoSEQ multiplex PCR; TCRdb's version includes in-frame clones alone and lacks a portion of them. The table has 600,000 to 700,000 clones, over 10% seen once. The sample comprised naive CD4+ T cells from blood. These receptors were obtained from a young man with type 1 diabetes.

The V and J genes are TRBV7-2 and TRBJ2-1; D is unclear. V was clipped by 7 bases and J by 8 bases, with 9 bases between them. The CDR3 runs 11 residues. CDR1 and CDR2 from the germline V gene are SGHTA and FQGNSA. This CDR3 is CASTPRDEQFF. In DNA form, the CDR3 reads TGTGCCAGCACCCCTAGGGATGAGCAGTTCTTC. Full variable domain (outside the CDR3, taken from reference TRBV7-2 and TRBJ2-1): GAGVSQSPSNKVTEKGKDVELRCDPISGHTALYWYRQSLGQGLEFLIYFQGNSAPDKSGLPSDRFSAERTGGSVSTLTIQRTQQEDSAVYLCASTPRDEQFFGPGTRLTVL.

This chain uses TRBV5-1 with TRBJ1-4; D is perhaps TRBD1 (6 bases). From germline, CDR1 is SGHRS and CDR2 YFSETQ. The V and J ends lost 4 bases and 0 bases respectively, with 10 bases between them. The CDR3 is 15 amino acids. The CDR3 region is CASSRGQTTNEKLFF. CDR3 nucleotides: TGCGCCAGCAGCCGTGGACAGACAACTAATGAAAAACTGTTTTTT.

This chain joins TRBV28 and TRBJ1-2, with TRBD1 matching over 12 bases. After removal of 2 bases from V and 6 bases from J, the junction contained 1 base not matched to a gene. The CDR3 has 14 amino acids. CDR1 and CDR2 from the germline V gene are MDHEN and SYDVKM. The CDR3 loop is CASSLGTGGNGYTF. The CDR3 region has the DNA TGTGCCAGCAGTTTAGGGACAGGGGGCAATGGCTACACCTTC.

This CDR3 is CASSYSRQPGNTIYF. In nucleotides, the CDR3 is TGTGCCAGCAGTTACTCTAGGCAGCCCGGAAACACCATATATTTT. The J gene is TRBJ1-3, the V gene TRBV6-5; D is unclear. Between the trimmed V and J ends, which lost 0 bases and 4 bases, there was a span of 10 bases. Germline values: CDR1 MNHEY, CDR2 SVGAGI. This CDR3 comprises 15 residues.

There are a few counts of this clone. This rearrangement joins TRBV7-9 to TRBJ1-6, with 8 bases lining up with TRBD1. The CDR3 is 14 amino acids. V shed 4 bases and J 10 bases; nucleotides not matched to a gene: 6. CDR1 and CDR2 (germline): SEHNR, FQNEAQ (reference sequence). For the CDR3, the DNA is TGTGCCAGCAGCTCTCGGACAGGGCACTCACCCCTCCACTTT. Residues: CASSSRTGHSPLHF.